This T cell receptor beta chain was recovered during a study of cytomegalovirus exposure and HLA in healthy donors. The CDR3 is 15 amino acids. Germline V gives CDR1 SGDLS, CDR2 YYNGEE. After removal of 3 bases from V and 1 base from J, the junction contained 6 bases not matched to a gene. PCR employed 60 Vbeta and 13 Jbeta primers. Clones were sequenced by immunoSEQ multiplex PCR, and TCRdb holds only the in-frame ones, with some missing. Among some 98,000 clones listed, approximately 76% were seen once. This chain uses TRBV9 with TRBJ1-1; TRBD1 matches at 7 bases. Material for sequencing was PBMCs. This clonotype was obtained from a middle-aged man in good health and CMV-seronegative. Here the CDR3 DNA reads TGTGCCAGCAGCGCGACGGGACAGCCGAACACTGAAGCTTTCTTT. It codes for CASSATGQPNTEAFF.